These 13 T cell receptor beta chains were sequenced from one sample in a study of identical twins. TCRdb reprocessed the 5' RACE reads with MiXCR, giving one entry per CDR3 protein. Of 1.5 million to 2 million distinct CDR3 sequences in the sample, about 32% are singletons; the top ten hold more than 0.25%. Sequenced material: cord blood. The receptors come from a newborn girl in good health.

The CDR3 coding sequence is TGCAGTGCTGGTCTCGGGACTAGCGGGCCCTACGAGCAGTACTTC. Residues: CSAGLGTSGPYEQYF. The chain recombines TRBV20-1 with TRBJ2-5; TRBD2 agrees at 12 bases. The DNA matches TRBJ2-7 better at its end, which makes the J call doubtful. The CDR3 runs to 15 residues. The germline V gene has CDR1 DFQATT and CDR2 SNEGSKA (reference sequence).

This clonotype occurred a few times. The chain combines TRBV9 with TRBJ1-5, with 7 bases aligning to TRBD1. This CDR3 has 17 amino acids. Germline V gene data show CDR1 as SGDLS and CDR2 as YYNGEE. V trimming: 3 bases; J trimming: 0 bases; junction bases outside the gene matches: 9. CDR3 amino acids: CASSASGGIHSNQPQHF. The DNA for the CDR3 is TGTGCCAGCAGCGCATCAGGGGGGATCCATAGCAATCAGCCCCAGCATTTT.

V is TRBV6-2 or TRBV6-3 and J is TRBJ2-1; D not resolved. This CDR3 has 11 residues. V dropped 6 bases and J dropped 15 bases, with 15 bases sitting between them. Germline loops: CDR1 MNHEY, CDR2 SVGEGT. CDR3: CASSDGPRSFF. CDR3 DNA: TGTGCCAGCAGCGACGGACCCAGGTCGTTCTTC.

J is TRBJ2-5 and V is TRBV4-2, with TRBD2 as a possible D gene (6 bases). The CDR3 spans 13 residues. V dropped 6 bases and J dropped 2 bases, with 10 bases sitting between them. Germline CDR1 LGHNA, CDR2 YNFKEQ. CDR3 residues: CASRGTLQETQYF. The CDR3 nucleotides are TGTGCCAGCAGGGGGACTCTACAAGAGACCCAGTACTTC.

The chain employs TRBV28 and TRBJ2-1; 11 positions match TRBD2. CDR1 and CDR2 (germline): MDHEN, SYDVKM. CDR3 length: 17 amino acids. V dropped 5 bases and J dropped 3; count of bases not matched to a gene: 9. In nucleotides, the CDR3 is TGTGCCAGCAGTCTACTGATAGCGGGAGGGGTCTACAATGAGCAGTTCTTC. Translating gives CASSLLIAGGVYNEQFF.

CDR3 in amino acids: CASSEAGKKLFF. CDR3 coding DNA: TGTGCCAGCAGTGAAGCGGGGAAAAAACTGTTTTTT. The J gene is TRBJ1-4, the V gene TRBV6-1, with D hard to call. CDR3 size: 12 residues. Trimming left V 0 bases short and J 9 bases short, with 5 bases between. CDR1 MNHNS and CDR2 SASEGT come from the germline V gene.

This clonotype was recorded a few times. The chain joins TRBV28 to TRBJ2-7; 10 nucleotides agree with TRBD1. This CDR3 spans 15 amino acids. Germline V gene lookup returns CDR1 MDHEN and CDR2 SYDVKM. V shed 9 bases and J 2 bases; nucleotides not matched to a gene: 10. The chain's CDR3 is CASLPGQGTPYEQYF. The CDR3 nucleotides read TGTGCCAGTTTACCGGGACAGGGGACCCCCTACGAGCAGTACTTC.

This clonotype was counted between two and nine times. The chain is built from TRBV7-9 and TRBJ1-1; no reliable D call. In germline, CDR1 is SEHNR, CDR2 FQNEAQ (reference sequence). The V end lost 3 bases, the J end lost 4 bases, and 12 bases lay between the germline ends. There are 14 residues in the CDR3. DNA for the CDR3: TGTGCCAGCAGCTTCCGAAGATCCCCCACTGAAGCTTTCTTT. Translation: CASSFRRSPTEAFF.

This chain uses TRBV6-5 with TRBJ1-1; 11 bases align to TRBD1. CDR1 MNHEY and CDR2 SVGAGI come from the germline V gene. Trimming took 4 bases from V and 1 from J; bases not matched to a gene: 8. The CDR3 has 17 amino acids. The CDR3 DNA follows: TGTGCCAGCAGTTTTGGATGGGACAGGGGGTGGAACACTGAAGCTTTCTTT. Its translation: CASSFGWDRGWNTEAFF.

CDR3 sequence: CASSEAGPDTIYGYTF. The CDR3 DNA is TGTGCCAGCAGTGAAGCGGGGCCGGACACCATCTATGGCTACACCTTC. The V gene is TRBV6-1, the J gene TRBJ1-2, with a possible D match to TRBD1 (5 bases). The CDR3 sequence is 16 residues long. Trimming took 0 bases from V and 4 from J, leaving 15 bases between them. Germline loops: CDR1 MNHNS, CDR2 SASEGT.

The V call is TRBV20-1, the J call TRBJ2-3; the match to TRBD2 covers 9 bases. Trimming at V came to 0 bases and at J to 4 bases, leaving 5 bases not matched to a gene. Germline V lookup: CDR1 DFQATT, CDR2 SNEGSKA (reference sequence). This CDR3 is 15 amino acids long. The CDR3 loop reads CSAREATSGPDTQYF. The CDR3 bases are TGCAGTGCTAGAGAGGCGACTAGCGGCCCAGATACGCAGTATTTT.

The V and J genes are TRBV6-5 and TRBJ2-3; D remains ambiguous. This CDR3 is built from 13 residues. The germline V gene has CDR1 MNHEY and CDR2 SVGAGI. V was clipped by 7 bases and J by 1 base, with 9 bases between them. The CDR3 bases are TGTGCCAGCAAAGGATTCCGCACAGATACGCAGTATTTT. It specifies CASKGFRTDTQYF.

This clonotype occurred a few times. The rearrangement uses TRBV28 and TRBJ2-6, with D tentatively TRBD1 (5 bases). Between the trimmed V and J ends, which lost 7 bases and 0 bases, there was a span of 13 bases. This CDR3 contains 16 residues. In germline, CDR1 is MDHEN, CDR2 SYDVKM. For the CDR3, the DNA is TGTGCCAGCAAGGACACGTTTTTCTCTGGGGCCAACGTCCTGACTTTC. Its translation: CASKDTFFSGANVLTF.